Detailed here is one TCR beta chain. For TCRbeta, the library was prepared with unique molecular identifiers. MiXCR, applied by TCRdb to the PCR reads, yields one record per CDR3 protein. The repertoire holds 440,000 or so distinct CDR3 sequences, with roughly two fifths as singletons. These data come from a study of T-cell reconstitution after alpha-beta-depleted transplantation in children. CDR3 size: 17 residues. Germline values: CDR1 LGHNA, CDR2 YNFKEQ. Trimming removed 2 bases from V and 5 bases from J; junction bases left unmatched: 11. This receptor was taken from a girl under 10 years old with aplastic anemia, due to receive a stem cell transplant. The source was PBMCs, collected before TCRalphabeta/CD19-depleted stem cell transplant. The genes are TRBV4-2 and TRBJ2-5; 10 nucleotides match TRBD2. The CDR3 reads CASSQLHSGRARETQYF. DNA for the CDR3: TGTGCCAGCAGCCAACTCCACAGCGGGAGGGCCAGGGAGACCCAGTACTTC.